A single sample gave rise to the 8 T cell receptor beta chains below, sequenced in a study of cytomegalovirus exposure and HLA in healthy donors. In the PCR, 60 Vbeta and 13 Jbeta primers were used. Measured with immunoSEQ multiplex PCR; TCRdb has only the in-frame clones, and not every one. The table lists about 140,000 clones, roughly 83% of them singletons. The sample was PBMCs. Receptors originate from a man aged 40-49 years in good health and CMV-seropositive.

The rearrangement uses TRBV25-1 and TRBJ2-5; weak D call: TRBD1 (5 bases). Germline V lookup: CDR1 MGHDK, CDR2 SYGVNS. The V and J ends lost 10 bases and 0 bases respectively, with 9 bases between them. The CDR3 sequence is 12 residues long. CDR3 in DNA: TGTGCCACCGGACATTACCAAGAGACCCAGTACTTC. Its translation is CATGHYQETQYF.

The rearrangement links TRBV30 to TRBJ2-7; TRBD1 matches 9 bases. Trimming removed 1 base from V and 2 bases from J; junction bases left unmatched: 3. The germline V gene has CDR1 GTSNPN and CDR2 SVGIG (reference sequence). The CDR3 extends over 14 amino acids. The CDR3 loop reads CAWSAGTGTYEQYF. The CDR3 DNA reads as TGTGCCTGGAGTGCCGGGACAGGGACCTACGAGCAGTACTTC.

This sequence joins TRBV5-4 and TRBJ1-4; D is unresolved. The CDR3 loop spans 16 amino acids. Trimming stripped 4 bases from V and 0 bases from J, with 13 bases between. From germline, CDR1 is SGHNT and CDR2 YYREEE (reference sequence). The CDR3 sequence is CASSPSAATTNEKLFF. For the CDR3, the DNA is TGTGCCAGCAGCCCCAGCGCTGCCACAACTAATGAAAAACTGTTTTTT. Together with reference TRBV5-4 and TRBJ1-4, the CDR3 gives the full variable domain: ETGVTQSPTHLIKTRGQQVTLRCSSQSGHNTVSWYQQALGQGPQFIFQYYREEENGRGNFPPRFSGLQFPNYSSELNVNALELDDSALYLCASSPSAATTNEKLFFGSGTQLSVL.

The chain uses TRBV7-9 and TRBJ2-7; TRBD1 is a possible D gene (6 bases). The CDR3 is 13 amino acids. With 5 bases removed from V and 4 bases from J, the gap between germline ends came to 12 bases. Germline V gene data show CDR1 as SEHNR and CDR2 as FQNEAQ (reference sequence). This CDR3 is CASSNRQAYEQYF. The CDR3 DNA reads TGTGCCAGCAGCAACAGACAGGCGTACGAGCAGTACTTC. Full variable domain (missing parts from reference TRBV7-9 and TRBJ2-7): DTGVSQNPRHKITKRGQNVTFRCDPISEHNRLYWYRQTLGQGPEFLTYFQNEAQLEKSRLLSDRFSAERPKGSFSTLEIQRTEQGDSAMYLCASSNRQAYEQYFGPGTRLTVT.

The CDR3 DNA is TGTGCCAGCAGTTACGAGGCCTACAATGAGCAGTTCTTC. This translates into CASSYEAYNEQFF. V and J are TRBV6-6 and TRBJ2-1; D gene unclear. The germline V gene has CDR1 MNHNY and CDR2 SVGAGI (reference sequence). Trimming stripped 2 bases from V and 2 bases from J, with 4 bases between. The CDR3 contains 13 residues.

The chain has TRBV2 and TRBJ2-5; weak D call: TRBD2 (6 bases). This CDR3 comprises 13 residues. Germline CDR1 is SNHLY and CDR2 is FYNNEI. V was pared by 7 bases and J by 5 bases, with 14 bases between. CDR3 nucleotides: TGTGCCAGCACCCCTCTAGCGCCCGAGACCCAGTACTTC. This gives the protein CASTPLAPETQYF.

The DNA of the CDR3 is TGTGCCAGCAGCTCCCGTTGGGGGGCAGATACGCAGTATTTT. Residues: CASSSRWGADTQYF. The J gene is TRBJ2-3, the V gene TRBV7-9, with D possibly TRBD2 on 6 matching bases. CDR3 length equals 14 residues. With 4 bases removed from V and 4 bases from J, the gap between germline ends came to 12 bases. Germline CDR1 SEHNR, CDR2 FQNEAQ (reference sequence).

CDR3 residues: CASSVTGGENEKLFF. CDR3 DNA sequence: TGTGCCAGCAGCGTTACAGGGGGGGAAAATGAAAAACTGTTTTTT. J is TRBJ1-4 and V is TRBV9; 8 nucleotides agree with TRBD1. V dropped 2 bases and J dropped 5; count of bases not matched to a gene: 5. CDR1 SGDLS and CDR2 YYNGEE come from the germline V gene. The CDR3 has 15 residues.